This TCR beta chain was identified during a study of blood T cell repertoires in COVID-19. Study overall: The samples span acute and convalescent COVID-19 from the United States, Italy and Spain. In each case, the material was cDNA or gDNA derived from T cells, B-cell-depleted T cells, or PBMCs.

Per the study methods: The authors estimated nucleated cell counts from reference gene primer amplification. The protocol was immunoSEQ multiplex PCR, while the TCRdb copy is restricted to in-frame clones and leaves out a portion. V and J calls and clone size follow that table, whereas D and trimming were derived from the DNA. Of around 140,000 clones listed, 80% to 85% are singletons. This CDR3 has 17 residues. V was clipped by 0 bases and J by 0 bases, with 15 bases between them. Germline V CDR1 and CDR2: SGHRS, YFSETQ. The chain uses TRBV5-1 and TRBJ1-1, with D unclear. The sequencing sample was made of peripheral blood. The origin of this receptor is a woman aged 55-70 years with active or convalescent COVID-19. The chain's CDR3 is CASSLEASSRMNTEAFF. The CDR3 coding sequence is TGCGCCAGCAGCTTGGAAGCCTCCTCCCGAATGAACACTGAAGCTTTCTTT.